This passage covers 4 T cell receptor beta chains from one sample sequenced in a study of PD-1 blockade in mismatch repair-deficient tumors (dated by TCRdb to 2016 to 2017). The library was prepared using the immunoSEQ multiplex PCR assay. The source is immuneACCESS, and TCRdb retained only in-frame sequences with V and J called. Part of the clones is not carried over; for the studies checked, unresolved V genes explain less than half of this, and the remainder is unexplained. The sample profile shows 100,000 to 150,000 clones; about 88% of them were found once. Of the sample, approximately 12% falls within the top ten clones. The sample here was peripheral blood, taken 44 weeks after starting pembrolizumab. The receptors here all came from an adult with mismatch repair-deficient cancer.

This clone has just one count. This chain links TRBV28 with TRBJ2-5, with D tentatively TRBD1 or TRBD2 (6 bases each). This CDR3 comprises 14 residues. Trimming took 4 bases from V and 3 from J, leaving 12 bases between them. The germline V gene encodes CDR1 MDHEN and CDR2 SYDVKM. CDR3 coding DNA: TGTGCCAGCAGTTCAGCGAGGGGGGAAGAGACCCAGTACTTC. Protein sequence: CASSSARGEETQYF.

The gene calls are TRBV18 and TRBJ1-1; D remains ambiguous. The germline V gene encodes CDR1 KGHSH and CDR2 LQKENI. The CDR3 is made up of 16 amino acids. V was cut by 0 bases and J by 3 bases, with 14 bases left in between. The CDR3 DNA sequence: TGTGCCAGCTCACCACCGAGGCCAGAAATAGACACTGAAGCTTTCTTT. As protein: CASSPPRPEIDTEAFF.

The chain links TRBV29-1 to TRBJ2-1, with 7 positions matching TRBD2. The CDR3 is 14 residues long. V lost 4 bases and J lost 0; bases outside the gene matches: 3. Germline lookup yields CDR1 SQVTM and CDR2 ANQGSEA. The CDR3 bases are TGCAGCGTTGTCGGCGGGAGCTCCTACAATGAGCAGTTCTTC. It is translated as CSVVGGSSYNEQFF.

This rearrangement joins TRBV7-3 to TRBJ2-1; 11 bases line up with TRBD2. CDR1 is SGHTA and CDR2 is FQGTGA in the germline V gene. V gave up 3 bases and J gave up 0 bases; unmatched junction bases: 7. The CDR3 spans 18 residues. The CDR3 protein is CASSLSPGLADSYNEQFF. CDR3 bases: TGTGCCAGCAGCTTGAGTCCGGGACTAGCGGACTCCTACAATGAGCAGTTCTTC.